The text below deals with one T cell receptor beta chain. What it recognizes is unknown. The source of the sample is a study of T cell repertoires in cytomegalovirus infection. Study at large: Carrying CMV and the relevant HLA type showed in public TCR beta signatures. Whole-study results and caveats: Accumulated public TCR beta family frequency recognized individuals carrying CMV together with the relevant HLA. HLA-C-restricted CMV-specific TCR beta clonotypes were dominant in the ex vivo response.

The ends were cut back, 3 bases at V and 0 bases at J, with 14 bases in the middle. Germline CDR1 reads DFQATT; CDR2 reads SNEGSKA (reference sequence). The CDR3 runs to 16 residues. TCRdb analysed the reads with MiXCR anew, one entry per CDR3 protein. The sample lists roughly 500,000 distinct CDR3 sequences; 33% were seen once. This receptor was identified in a human donor in good health (CMV status not recorded). Some clones in this sample may be carry-over from other donors' samples. Sample: cultured PBMCs, taken from culture after CMV antigen stimulation. The chain couples TRBV20-1 to TRBJ2-2; a weak D match, TRBD1 (7 bases). DNA for the CDR3: TGCAGTGCTAGGAGGGGGCTAGCGCCGAACACCGGGGAGCTGTTTTTT. This sequence encodes CSARRGLAPNTGELFF.